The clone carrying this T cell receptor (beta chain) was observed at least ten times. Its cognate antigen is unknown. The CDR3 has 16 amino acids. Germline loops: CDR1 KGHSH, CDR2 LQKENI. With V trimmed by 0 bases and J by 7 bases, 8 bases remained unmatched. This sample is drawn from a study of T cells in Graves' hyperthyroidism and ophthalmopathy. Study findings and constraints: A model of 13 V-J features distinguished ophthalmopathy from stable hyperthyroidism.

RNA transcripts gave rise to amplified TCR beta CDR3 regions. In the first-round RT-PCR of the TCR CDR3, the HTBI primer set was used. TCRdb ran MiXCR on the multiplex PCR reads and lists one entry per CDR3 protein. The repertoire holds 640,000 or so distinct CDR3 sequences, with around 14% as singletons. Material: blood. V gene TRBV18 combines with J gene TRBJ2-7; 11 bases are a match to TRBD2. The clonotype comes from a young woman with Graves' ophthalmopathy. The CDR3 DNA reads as TGTGCCAGCTCACCACCGGTACTAGCGGGAGTGGGAGAGCAGTACTTC. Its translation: CASSPPVLAGVGEQYF.